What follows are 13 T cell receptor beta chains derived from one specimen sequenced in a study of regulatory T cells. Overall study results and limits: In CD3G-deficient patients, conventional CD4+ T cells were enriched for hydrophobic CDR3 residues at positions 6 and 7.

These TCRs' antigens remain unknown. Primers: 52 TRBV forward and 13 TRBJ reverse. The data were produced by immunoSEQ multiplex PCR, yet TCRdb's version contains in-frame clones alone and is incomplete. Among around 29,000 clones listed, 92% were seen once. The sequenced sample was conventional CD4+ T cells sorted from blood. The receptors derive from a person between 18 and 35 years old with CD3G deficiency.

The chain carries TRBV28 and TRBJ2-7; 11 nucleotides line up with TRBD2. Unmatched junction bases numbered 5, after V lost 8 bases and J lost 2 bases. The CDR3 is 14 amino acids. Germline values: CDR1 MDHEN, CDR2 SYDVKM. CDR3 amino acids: CASGVSGRAYEQYF. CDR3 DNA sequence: TGTGCCAGCGGGGTTAGCGGGAGGGCCTACGAGCAGTACTTC.

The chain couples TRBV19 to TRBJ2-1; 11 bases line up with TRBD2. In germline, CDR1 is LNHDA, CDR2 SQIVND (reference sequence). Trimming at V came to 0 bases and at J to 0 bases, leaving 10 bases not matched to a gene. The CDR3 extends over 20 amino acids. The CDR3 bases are TGTGCCAGTAGTATAGATCACGGGACTAGCGGTTGGAGCTCCTACAATGAGCAGTTCTTC. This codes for CASSIDHGTSGWSSYNEQFF.

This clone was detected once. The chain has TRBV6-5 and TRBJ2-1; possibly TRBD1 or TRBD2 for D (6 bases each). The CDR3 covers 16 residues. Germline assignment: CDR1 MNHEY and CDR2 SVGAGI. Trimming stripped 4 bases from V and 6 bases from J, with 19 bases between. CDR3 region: CASSSHRAGIGNEQFF. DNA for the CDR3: TGTGCCAGCAGTTCCCACAGGGCGGGAATAGGCAATGAGCAGTTCTTC.

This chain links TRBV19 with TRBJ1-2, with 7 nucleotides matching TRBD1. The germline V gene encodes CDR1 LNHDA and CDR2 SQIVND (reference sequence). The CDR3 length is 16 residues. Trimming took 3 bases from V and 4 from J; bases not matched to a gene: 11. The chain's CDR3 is CASSMTGTESRYGYTF. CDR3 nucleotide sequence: TGTGCCAGTAGTATGACTGGGACAGAATCGCGCTATGGCTACACCTTC. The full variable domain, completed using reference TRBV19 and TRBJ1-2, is DGGITQSPKYLFRKEGQNVTLSCEQNLNHDAMYWYRQDPGQGLRLIYYSQIVNDFQKGDIAEGYSVSREKKESFPLTVTSAQKNPTAFYLCASSMTGTESRYGYTFGSGTRLTVV.

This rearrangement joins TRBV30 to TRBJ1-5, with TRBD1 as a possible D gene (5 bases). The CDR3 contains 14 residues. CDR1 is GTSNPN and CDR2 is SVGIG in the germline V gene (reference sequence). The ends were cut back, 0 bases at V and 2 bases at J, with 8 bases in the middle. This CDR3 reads CAWSVGRGNQPQHF. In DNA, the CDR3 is TGTGCCTGGAGTGTAGGCAGGGGCAATCAGCCCCAGCATTTT.

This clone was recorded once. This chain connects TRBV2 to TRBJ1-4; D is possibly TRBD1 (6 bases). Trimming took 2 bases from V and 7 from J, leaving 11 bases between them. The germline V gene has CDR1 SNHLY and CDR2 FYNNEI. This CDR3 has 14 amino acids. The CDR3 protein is CASSERWGLEKLFF. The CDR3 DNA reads TGTGCCAGCAGTGAAAGGTGGGGGCTTGAAAAACTGTTTTTT.

Written as DNA, the CDR3 is TGTGCCAGCAGAAACAGGGGTACAGAGACCCAGTACTTC. This encodes CASRNRGTETQYF. The chain links TRBV6-5 to TRBJ2-5; the match to TRBD1 covers 7 bases. From germline, CDR1 is MNHEY and CDR2 SVGAGI. V lost 6 bases, J lost 4 bases, and 5 bases stayed unmatched. CDR3 length: 13 residues.

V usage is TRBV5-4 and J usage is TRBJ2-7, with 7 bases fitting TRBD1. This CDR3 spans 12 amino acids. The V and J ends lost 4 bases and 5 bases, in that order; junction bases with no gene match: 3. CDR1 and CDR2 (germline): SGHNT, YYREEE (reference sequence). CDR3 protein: CASSRQGDEQYF. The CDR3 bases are TGTGCCAGCAGCCGACAGGGAGACGAGCAGTACTTC.

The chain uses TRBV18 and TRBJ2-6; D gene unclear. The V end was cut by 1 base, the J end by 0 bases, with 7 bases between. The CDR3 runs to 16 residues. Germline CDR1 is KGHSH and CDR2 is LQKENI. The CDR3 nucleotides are TGTGCCAGCTCACCACAGGTGGGCTCTGGGGCCAACGTCCTGACTTTC. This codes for CASSPQVGSGANVLTF.

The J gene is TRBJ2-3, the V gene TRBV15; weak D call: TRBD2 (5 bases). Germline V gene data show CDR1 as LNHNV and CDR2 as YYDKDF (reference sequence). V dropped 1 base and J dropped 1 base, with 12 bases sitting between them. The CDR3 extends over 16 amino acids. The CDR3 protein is CATSRGRFRGTDTQYF. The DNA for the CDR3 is TGTGCCACCAGCAGAGGGAGGTTTCGGGGCACAGATACGCAGTATTTT.

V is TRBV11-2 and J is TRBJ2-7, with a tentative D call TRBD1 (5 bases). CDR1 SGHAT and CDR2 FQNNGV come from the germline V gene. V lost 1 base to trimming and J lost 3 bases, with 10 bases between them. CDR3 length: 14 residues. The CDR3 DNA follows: TGTGCCAGCAGCTTAGGGCCAGGGCGCTACGAGCAGTACTTC. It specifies CASSLGPGRYEQYF.

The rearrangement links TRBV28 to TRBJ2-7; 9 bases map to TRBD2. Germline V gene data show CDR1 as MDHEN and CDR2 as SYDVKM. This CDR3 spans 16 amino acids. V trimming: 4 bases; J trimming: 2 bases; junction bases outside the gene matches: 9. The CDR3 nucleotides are TGTGCCAGCAGTTCTATCTCGAGGACTAGCGCCTACGAGCAGTACTTC. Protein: CASSSISRTSAYEQYF.

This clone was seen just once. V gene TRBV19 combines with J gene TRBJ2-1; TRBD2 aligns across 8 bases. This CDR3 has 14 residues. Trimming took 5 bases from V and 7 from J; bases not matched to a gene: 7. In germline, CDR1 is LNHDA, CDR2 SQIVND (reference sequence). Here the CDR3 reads CASSPLAGNNEQFF. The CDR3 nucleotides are TGTGCCAGTAGTCCATTAGCGGGGAATAATGAGCAGTTCTTC.